This is a list of T cell receptor beta chains from one sample in a study of T cells in Graves' hyperthyroidism and ophthalmopathy. TCRdb reprocessed the multiplex PCR reads with MiXCR, giving one entry per CDR3 protein. Altogether about 180,000 distinct CDR3 sequences are present, 8% to 9.5% being singletons, with the ten largest covering less than 25%. Input material: blood. The receptors here all came from a young woman with Graves' hyperthyroidism that later progressed to Graves' ophthalmopathy. The CDR3 runs from the conserved cysteine through the conserved F or W. A D gene is named only where the DNA matches it firmly. Size is stated for part of the rows, as once, few or many counts, or as a class when the clone is expanded.

>TRBV10-3|many|TRBJ1-1|TRBD1|14
CAISESGQGTEAFF
TGTGCCATCAGTGAGTCAGGACAGGGGACTGAAGCTTTCTTT
>TRBV12-3/TRBV12-4|many|TRBJ2-1|.|14
CASSLGTVGNEQFF
TGTGCCAGCAGCCTAGGGACGGTGGGCAATGAGCAGTTCTTC
>TRBV28|many|TRBJ1-2|TRBD1|14
CASSLGTGVYGYTF
TGTGCCAGCAGTTTAGGGACAGGGGTCTATGGCTACACCTTC
>TRBV28|few|TRBJ1-5|.|15
CASGFEVRRHQPQHF
TGTGCCAGCGGCTTCGAAGTCAGAAGACATCAGCCCCAGCATTTT
>TRBV28|many|TRBJ1-5|.|15
CASSPGHYSNQPQHF
TGTGCCAGCAGCCCAGGACATTATAGCAATCAGCCCCAGCATTTT
>TRBV19|few|TRBJ2-2|TRBD1|16
CASSLGQGPNTGELFF
TGTGCCAGTAGTCTTGGACAGGGACCGAACACCGGGGAGCTGTTTTTT
>TRBV24-1|once|TRBJ2-3|.|14
CATQQRTLPYRQYF
TGTGCCACCCAACAGAGGACTCTTCCCTATAGGCAGTATTTT
>TRBV5-5|many|TRBJ2-7|.|14
CASSPTHETYEQYF
TGTGCCAGCAGCCCTACTCATGAGACCTACGAGCAGTACTTC
>TRBV5-5|few|TRBJ2-1|.|16
CASSSPRGPVYNEQFF
TGTGCCAGCAGCTCCCCAAGAGGGCCCGTATACAATGAGCAGTTCTTC
>TRBV6-6|many|TRBJ1-2|.|16
CASSYNDRRSNYGYTF
TGTGCCAGCAGTTACAACGACAGACGCTCTAACTATGGCTACACCTTC
>TRBV7-9|many|TRBJ2-5|.|14
CASSRQSSQETQYF
TGTGCCAGCAGTAGACAGTCATCTCAAGAGACCCAGTACTTC
>TRBV9|few|TRBJ1-1|.|15
CASSPRDGINTEAFF
TGTGCCAGCAGCCCCCGGGACGGAATAAACACTGAAGCTTTCTTT
>TRBV29-1|many|TRBJ2-2|.|13
CSVTARNTGELFF
TGCAGCGTCACAGCGCGGAACACCGGGGAGCTGTTTTTT
>TRBV20-1|many|TRBJ1-6|.|12
CSAREANSPLHF
TGCAGTGCTAGAGAGGCGAATTCACCCCTCCACTTT
>TRBV24-1|.|TRBJ2-1|TRBD2|16
CATSDRAGGVYNEQFF
TGTGCCACCAGTGATCGAGCGGGGGGGGTCTACAATGAGCAGTTCTTC
>TRBV15|many|TRBJ2-3|TRBD2|15
CATSREGLIPDTQYF
TGTGCCACCAGCAGAGAGGGACTAATCCCGGATACGCAGTATTTT
>TRBV5-1|many|TRBJ2-2|TRBD2|15
CASSPTTGGTGELFF
TGCGCCAGCAGCCCGACCACGGGGGGCACCGGGGAGCTGTTTTTT
>TRBV20-1|.|TRBJ1-6|.|17
CSARGGGRSSYNSPLHF
TGCAGTGCTAGAGGGGGGGGACGCAGCTCCTATAATTCACCCCTCCACTTT
>TRBV4-1|.|TRBJ1-1|.|14
CASSMRTDNTEAFF
TGCGCCAGCAGCATGAGGACAGACAACACTGAAGCTTTCTTT
>TRBV11-1|.|TRBJ2-7|.|13
CASSLFRLDEQYF
TGTGCCAGCAGCTTATTCCGGCTGGACGAGCAGTACTTC
>TRBV7-2|many|TRBJ1-5|TRBD1|14
CASSWVDRNQPQHF
TGTGCCAGCAGCTGGGTGGACAGGAATCAGCCCCAGCATTTT
>TRBV20-1|many|TRBJ2-5|.|14
CSARLTGPGKTQYF
TGCAGTGCTAGACTCACAGGGCCAGGAAAGACCCAGTACTTC
>TRBV7-9|many|TRBJ1-1|.|12
CASSLTGTEAFF
TGTGCCAGCAGCTTAACTGGGACTGAAGCTTTCTTT
>TRBV6-2/TRBV6-3|.|TRBJ2-5|TRBD1|14
CAGSGTGRAETQYF
TGTGCCGGCAGTGGGACAGGGCGGGCAGAGACCCAGTACTTC
>TRBV20-1|many|TRBJ2-1|TRBD2|14
CSANPGLADIEQFF
TGCAGTGCGAACCCGGGACTAGCAGACATTGAGCAGTTCTTC
>TRBV6-1|many|TRBJ1-5|.|14
CASSSGYGNQPQHF
TGTGCCAGCAGTTCAGGGTATGGGAATCAGCCCCAGCATTTT
>TRBV6-6|many|TRBJ2-7|.|15
CASSYSTGVYYEQYF
TGTGCCAGCAGTTACTCGACTGGGGTTTACTACGAGCAGTACTTC
>TRBV20-1|many|TRBJ1-5|.|16
CSASAGGAGGNQPQHF
TGCAGTGCTTCAGCGGGGGGCGCGGGGGGCAATCAGCCCCAGCATTTT
>TRBV28|many|TRBJ1-1|TRBD1|14
CASRKQGANTEAFF
TGTGCCAGCAGGAAACAGGGGGCGAACACTGAAGCTTTCTTT
>TRBV7-9|few|TRBJ1-2|TRBD1|12
CASSQDRLGYTF
TGTGCCAGCAGCCAGGACAGGCTCGGCTACACCTTC
>TRBV9|many|TRBJ1-1|.|15
CASTPFLEGWTEAFF
TGTGCCAGCACTCCCTTTCTCGAGGGGTGGACTGAAGCTTTCTTT
>TRBV4-1|.|TRBJ2-6|.|18
CASSPRQATSSGANVLTF
TGCGCCAGCAGCCCCAGACAGGCCACTTCCTCTGGGGCCAACGTCCTGACTTTC
>TRBV7-9|many|TRBJ2-1|TRBD2|14
CASSLVAGGNEQFF
TGTGCCAGCAGCTTAGTGGCGGGAGGGAATGAGCAGTTCTTC
>TRBV28|.|TRBJ2-2|TRBD1|15
CASIHGTVDPGELFF
TGTGCCAGCATTCACGGGACAGTAGACCCCGGGGAGCTGTTTTTT
>TRBV6-1|many|TRBJ2-5|TRBD2|15
CATSGPGRAGETQYF
TGTGCCACCAGTGGTCCAGGGAGGGCGGGAGAGACCCAGTACTTC
>TRBV9|.|TRBJ2-1|TRBD2|15
CASSVSGRAYNERFF
TGTGCCAGCAGCGTATCGGGGAGGGCCTACAATGAGCGGTTCTTC
>TRBV6-2/TRBV6-3|.|TRBJ2-1|TRBD1|14
CASRRTGGHNERFF
TGTGCCAGCAGGCGGACAGGGGGCCACAATGAGCGGTTCTTC
>TRBV2|.|TRBJ2-1|TRBD1|20
CASSEARTGTGGRSYNEQFF
TGTGCCAGCAGTGAAGCCCGTACCGGGACAGGGGGCCGCTCCTACAATGAGCAGTTCTTC
>TRBV10-3|many|TRBJ2-1|.|14
CAISGGTSYNEQFF
TGTGCCATCAGTGGTGGGACATCCTACAATGAGCAGTTCTTC
>TRBV6-6|many|TRBJ2-4|.|19
CASSYSWQGVGLAKNIQYF
TGTGCCAGCAGTTACTCTTGGCAGGGCGTTGGTCTAGCCAAAAACATTCAGTACTTC
>TRBV10-1|many|TRBJ1-6|.|14
CASRGSGVNSPLHF
TGCGCCAGCAGGGGGTCGGGGGTTAATTCACCCCTCCACTTT
>TRBV7-3|many|TRBJ2-1|TRBD2|17
CASSWGRTKREKNEQFF
TGTGCCAGCAGCTGGGGTCGGACAAAGCGGGAGAAAAATGAGCAGTTCTTC
>TRBV20-1|many|TRBJ2-3|.|12
CSAQGLTDTQYF
TGCAGTGCTCAGGGCCTCACAGATACGCAGTATTTT
>TRBV28|many|TRBJ1-1|.|12
CASSLFPGEAFF
TGTGCCAGCAGTTTATTCCCGGGAGAAGCTTTCTTT
>TRBV2|many|TRBJ2-1|TRBD1|13
CASSDYRQGNQFF
TGTGCCAGCAGTGACTATAGACAGGGAAATCAGTTCTTC
>TRBV2|.|TRBJ1-4|.|11
CASSNDRHRFF
TGTGCCAGCAGTAACGACAGGCACCGGTTTTTT
>TRBV28|many|TRBJ2-1|TRBD1|15
CASSLTGGIYNEQFF
TGTGCCAGCAGTTTGACAGGGGGAATCTACAATGAGCAGTTCTTC
>TRBV7-9|many|TRBJ1-5|TRBD1|17
CASSLAGSGRGNQPQHF
TGTGCCAGCAGCTTAGCGGGGTCGGGCAGGGGGAATCAGCCCCAGCATTTT
>TRBV6-2/TRBV6-3|many|TRBJ2-7|TRBD1|17
CASSLTRQKQGSPEQYF
TGTGCCAGCAGTTTAACCCGCCAGAAACAGGGGTCCCCCGAGCAGTACTTC
>TRBV7-2|many|TRBJ1-1|TRBD1|14
CASRRRTGGTEAFF
TGTGCCAGCAGACGGAGGACAGGGGGTACTGAAGCTTTCTTT